The entry that follows covers one T cell receptor (beta chain) sequence. The record originates from a study of blood T cell repertoires in COVID-19. Overall study: Italy, Spain and the United States were the sources of the convalescent and acute COVID-19 samples. The cDNA or gDNA used as material had been derived from T cells, B-cell-depleted T cells, or PBMCs.

Original processing notes: Reference gene primer amplification gave estimated nucleated cell counts. This table comes from immunoSEQ multiplex PCR, and its TCRdb copy is limited to in-frame clones, with some not included. The DNA was the basis for D and trimming; V, J and clone size are from that table. Among about 180,000 clones listed, about 86% were seen once. Looked up from germline, CDR1 is WNHNN and CDR2 is SYGVQD (reference sequence). This CDR3 has 15 amino acids. V was cut by 0 bases and J by 4 bases, with 9 bases left in between. The sequence was obtained from a man in his sixties or seventies with active or convalescent COVID-19. This sequence joins TRBV10-1 and TRBJ2-2; D uncertain. Specimen: peripheral blood. CDR3 sequence (DNA): TGCGCCAGCAGTGAGTCTAGCTGTCCCACCGGGGAGCTGTTTTTT. This translates into CASSESSCPTGELFF.